These 30 T cell receptor beta chains were all obtained from the same sample, sequenced in a study of CD8+CD57+ T cells in acquired aplastic anemia. Genomic DNA, the template, was used for profiling of the TCR beta VDJ and CDR3. In TCRdb, the reads were re-called with MiXCR into one record per CDR3 protein. The table records fewer than 250,000 distinct CDR3 sequences, 50% to 55% of them present only once. Material for sequencing was sorted CD4+, CD8+, or CD8+CD57+ T cells (not recorded which) from PBMCs. Every receptor here comes from a human donor in good health, serving as a control.

The J gene is TRBJ2-5, the V gene TRBV19, with D perhaps being TRBD1 or TRBD2 (6 bases each). Trimming took 5 bases from V and 2 from J, leaving 21 bases between them. The germline gives CDR1 LNHDA, CDR2 SQIVND (reference sequence). The CDR3 spans 17 residues. The CDR3 protein is CASSPLGGKFVQETQYF. The CDR3 DNA reads as TGTGCCAGTAGTCCTCTGGGGGGCAAATTCGTACAAGAGACCCAGTACTTC.

This clonotype was seen at least ten times. The V call is TRBV9, the J call TRBJ2-1; possible D gene TRBD2, 6 bases. This CDR3 has 14 residues. Trimming cost V 3 bases and J 6 bases, with 13 bases left between them. From germline, CDR1 is SGDLS and CDR2 YYNGEE. The CDR3 sequence: CASSARLVSNEQFF. CDR3 in DNA: TGTGCCAGCAGCGCTCGACTAGTTTCCAATGAGCAGTTCTTC.

The chain employs TRBV9 and TRBJ2-1, with TRBD2 matching 14 bases. CDR3 length equals 16 residues. Germline V gives CDR1 SGDLS, CDR2 YYNGEE. After removal of 0 bases from V and 5 bases from J, the junction contained 1 base not matched to a gene. Here the CDR3 reads CASSVGTSGGHNEQFF. The CDR3 coding sequence is TGTGCCAGCAGCGTAGGGACTAGCGGGGGGCACAATGAGCAGTTCTTC.

On this clonotype itself: Germline and junction disagree at one end, which may indicate a read error. CDR3 protein: CASSLAGGTSYEQYF. Here the CDR3 DNA reads TGTGCCAGCAGCTTAGCGGGGGGCACTTCCTACGAGCAGTACTTC. The rearrangement links TRBV12-3 or TRBV12-4 to TRBJ2-7; TRBD2 agrees at 10 bases. The CDR3 consists of 15 residues.

This chain connects TRBV5-1 to TRBJ1-2, with TRBD1 as a possible D gene (5 bases). Germline CDR1 is SGHRS and CDR2 is YFSETQ. V lost 4 bases, J lost 4 bases, and 11 bases lay in between. The CDR3 length is 13 residues. CDR3 coding DNA: TGCGCCAGCAGCGCGACAGAAACCTATGGCTACACCTTC. Residues: CASSATETYGYTF.

V usage is TRBV6-5 and J usage is TRBJ2-1; D is unclear. The germline gives CDR1 MNHEY, CDR2 SVGAGI. The CDR3 extends over 13 amino acids. V lost 0 bases, J lost 12 bases, and 12 bases lay in between. The CDR3 DNA sequence: TGTGCCAGCAGTTACTCAGGGTCCGAAGTGCAGTTCTTC. Protein: CASSYSGSEVQFF.

Ten or more counts support this clonotype. The V gene is TRBV7-2, the J gene TRBJ2-3; 9 bases map to TRBD2. Germline lookup yields CDR1 SGHTA and CDR2 FQGNSA. CDR3 length equals 16 residues. V trimming: 0 bases; J trimming: 6 bases; junction bases outside the gene matches: 7. The CDR3 coding sequence is TGTGCCAGCAGCTTAGCTGCGGGGGGGCTATTTGATACGCAGTATTTT. Translation: CASSLAAGGLFDTQYF.

This clonotype has more than one count but fewer than ten. The chain recombines TRBV7-2 with TRBJ2-1; 8 bases are shared with TRBD2. The germline gives CDR1 SGHTA, CDR2 FQGNSA. V was pared by 2 bases and J by 9 bases, with 6 bases of the junction left unmatched. This CDR3 spans 14 amino acids. CDR3 protein: CASSLSREGTEQFF. The CDR3 coding sequence is TGTGCCAGCAGCTTATCCCGGGAGGGCACTGAGCAGTTCTTC.

A remark on this clonotype: One end of the junction is discordant with germline, which a read error may explain. The chain joins TRBV15 to TRBJ1-1; D is perhaps TRBD1 (5 bases). Germline CDR1 is LNHNV and CDR2 is YYDKDF (reference sequence). The CDR3 sequence is 17 residues long. As DNA, the CDR3 is TGTGCCAGCAGCCGTGATCCGGGGGGGAGGTCGGACAAAGAAGCTTTCTTT. It is translated as CASSRDPGGRSDKEAFF.

This clonotype was seen repeatedly, ten times or more. This sequence joins TRBV19 and TRBJ1-1; D uncertain. This CDR3 is built from 11 residues. Germline V CDR1 and CDR2: LNHDA, SQIVND (reference sequence). V was pared by 5 bases and J by 6 bases, with 7 bases between. CDR3 loop: CASSFYAEAFF. The CDR3 nucleotides are TGTGCCAGTAGTTTTTACGCTGAAGCTTTCTTT. The whole variable domain, filled in from reference TRBV19 and TRBJ1-1, reads DGGITQSPKYLFRKEGQNVTLSCEQNLNHDAMYWYRQDPGQGLRLIYYSQIVNDFQKGDIAEGYSVSREKKESFPLTVTSAQKNPTAFYLCASSFYAEAFFGQGTRLTVV.

The chain is built from TRBV12-3 or TRBV12-4 and TRBJ2-1; TRBD1 agrees at 10 bases. Trimming took 0 bases from V and 9 from J; bases not matched to a gene: 2. The CDR3 length is 14 residues. CDR3 DNA sequence: TGTGCCAGCAGTTTAGCGACAGGGGGCGGTGAGCAGTTCTTC. As protein: CASSLATGGGEQFF.

This chain joins TRBV7-2 and TRBJ1-1, with no clear D. The V end was cut by 2 bases, the J end by 4 bases, with 8 bases between. The CDR3 runs 13 residues. CDR1 is SGHTA and CDR2 is FQGNSA in the germline V gene. CDR3 in amino acids: CASSLWEGTEAFF. CDR3 sequence (DNA): TGTGCCAGCAGCTTATGGGAGGGCACTGAAGCTTTCTTT.

Note on this clonotype: This may come from a read error, since a much larger clone is one base off. The J gene is TRBJ2-3, the V gene TRBV6-2 or TRBV6-3; perhaps TRBD2 as D (5 bases). The length of the CDR3 is 12 residues. CDR1 MNHEY and CDR2 SVGEGT come from the germline V gene. The V and J ends lost 6 bases and 5 bases respectively, with 9 bases between them. The CDR3 DNA sequence: TGTGCCAGCAGCCGACTATTAGATACGCAGTATTTT. It codes for CASSRLLDTQYF.

The CDR3 spells CASSPTSYEQYF. Here the CDR3 DNA reads TGTGCCAGCTCACCTACCTCCTACGAGCAGTACTTC. This chain uses TRBV18 with TRBJ2-7; unclear D gene. With 3 bases removed from V and 0 bases from J, the gap between germline ends came to 3 bases. Germline V gene data show CDR1 as KGHSH and CDR2 as LQKENI. The CDR3 has 12 amino acids.

V gene TRBV9 combines with J gene TRBJ1-6, with D possibly being TRBD1 (6 bases). Germline CDR1 SGDLS, CDR2 YYNGEE. The CDR3 is 15 amino acids. Trimming left V 2 bases short and J 5 bases short, with 11 bases between. CDR3 in DNA: TGTGCCAGCAGCGTGGGGACAACTCATAATTCACCCCTCCACTTT. It yields the protein CASSVGTTHNSPLHF. Using reference TRBV9 and TRBJ1-6 for the parts outside the CDR3, the full variable domain is DSGVTQTPKHLITATGQRVTLRCSPRSGDLSVYWYQQSLDQGLQFLIQYYNGEERAKGNILERFSAQQFPDLHSELNLSSLELGDSALYFCASSVGTTHNSPLHFGNGTRLTVT.

CDR3 in amino acids: CSVVSVNTEAFF. The DNA of the CDR3 is TGCAGCGTTGTATCCGTCAACACTGAAGCTTTCTTT. This rearrangement joins TRBV29-1 to TRBJ1-1; D unclear. CDR1 SQVTM and CDR2 ANQGSEA come from the germline V gene. Trimming removed 4 bases from V and 2 bases from J, with 8 bases in between. This CDR3 spans 12 amino acids.

This clonotype appeared many times. V gene TRBV20-1 combines with J gene TRBJ1-1; 7 bases are a match to TRBD1. The CDR3 spans 15 residues. Trimming at V came to 7 bases and at J to 1 base, leaving 12 bases not matched to a gene. Looked up from germline, CDR1 is DFQATT and CDR2 is SNEGSKA (reference sequence). The CDR3 DNA sequence: TGCAGTGTCGCGATACTAGGGGGCCGGAACACTGAAGCTTTCTTT. It is translated as CSVAILGGRNTEAFF.

This clonotype was seen more than once but under ten times. The chain uses TRBV6-5 and TRBJ2-7; 7 positions match TRBD1. Germline V gene sequence: CDR1 MNHEY, CDR2 SVGAGI. V lost 10 bases, J lost 4 bases, and 7 bases stayed unmatched. The CDR3 has 12 amino acids. The CDR3 loop is CATRDSLYEQYF. CDR3 nucleotide sequence: TGTGCCACCAGGGACAGCCTTTACGAGCAGTACTTC.

This clonotype has a count of ten or more. The V call is TRBV5-1, the J call TRBJ1-3; D may be TRBD1 (6 bases). The CDR3 is made up of 18 amino acids. Germline loops: CDR1 SGHRS, CDR2 YFSETQ. V lost 1 base to trimming and J lost 0 bases, with 17 bases between them. CDR3 coding DNA: TGCGCCAGCAGCTTGTTCCTGGTGGGGACATACTCTGGAAACACCATATATTTT. It yields the protein CASSLFLVGTYSGNTIYF.

This clonotype was counted many times. The chain links TRBV4-1 to TRBJ2-7, with 8 bases matching TRBD1. CDR1 is MGHRA, CDR2 YSYEKL, per germline. This CDR3 has 20 amino acids. With V trimmed by 1 base and J by 5 bases, 22 bases remained unmatched. The CDR3 sequence is CASSQGRQGKPSHLPDEQYF. CDR3 bases: TGCGCCAGCAGCCAAGGTCGACAGGGGAAGCCTTCCCACCTCCCTGACGAGCAGTACTTC.

The CDR3 sequence: CASGTGYRGGQETQYF. For the CDR3, the DNA is TGCGCCAGCGGAACTGGGTATCGGGGGGGCCAAGAGACCCAGTACTTC. V and J are TRBV5-1 and TRBJ2-5; TRBD2 matches at 8 bases. The CDR3 is 16 residues long. Germline CDR1 is SGHRS and CDR2 is YFSETQ. V gave up 7 bases and J gave up 1 base; unmatched junction bases: 12.

This clonotype was seen many times. The chain employs TRBV19 and TRBJ2-3, with a weak D call TRBD2 (7 bases). Germline values: CDR1 LNHDA, CDR2 SQIVND (reference sequence). This CDR3 has 15 residues. The germline V and J ends were trimmed by 5 bases and 3 bases, with 15 bases remaining between them. The CDR3 DNA follows: TGTGCCAGTAGTGGGTGGAGGGGGGGAACAGATACGCAGTATTTT. Protein product: CASSGWRGGTDTQYF.

At least ten counts were recorded for this clonotype. The V gene is TRBV20-1, the J gene TRBJ2-3; 14 nucleotides agree with TRBD2. The trim removed 3 bases at V and 4 bases at J, leaving 0 bases unmatched. CDR1 is DFQATT, CDR2 SNEGSKA, per germline (reference sequence). The CDR3 is 14 residues long. CDR3 sequence reads: CSARGLAGADTQYF. CDR3 bases: TGCAGTGCTAGGGGACTAGCGGGGGCAGATACGCAGTATTTT.

At least ten counts were recorded for this clonotype. The J gene is TRBJ2-7, the V gene TRBV3-1; 8 nucleotides align to TRBD1. CDR3 size: 12 residues. The ends lost 4 bases at V and 9 bases at J; junction bases unmatched: 5. The germline V gene has CDR1 LGHDT and CDR2 YNNKEL (reference sequence). Here the CDR3 reads CASSLRDRSQYF. CDR3 DNA sequence: TGTGCCAGCAGCCTCCGGGACAGGTCGCAGTACTTC.

The CDR3 loop reads CASSIGAGANVLTF. In nucleotides, the CDR3 is TGTGCCAGCAGTATAGGGGCTGGGGCCAACGTCCTGACTTTC. The rearrangement joins TRBV27 to TRBJ2-6; perhaps TRBD1 as D (5 bases). V was clipped by 5 bases and J by 2 bases, with 7 bases between them. The germline gives CDR1 MNHEY, CDR2 SMNVEV (reference sequence). The CDR3 totals 14 residues.

This chain uses TRBV7-9 with TRBJ2-1; 12 bases match TRBD2. This CDR3 is 14 amino acids long. Germline loops: CDR1 SEHNR, CDR2 FQNEAQ (reference sequence). J lost 5 bases, V lost 6 bases, and 2 bases had no gene match. CDR3: CASRRTSGNNEQFF. CDR3 nucleotides: TGTGCCAGCAGACGGACTAGCGGGAACAATGAGCAGTTCTTC.

Notes on this clonotype: A clone one base away is much larger, so this may be a read error. The chain joins TRBV7-2 to TRBJ1-1; TRBD1 matches at 9 bases. The length of the CDR3 is 18 residues. Germline V gene data show CDR1 as SGHTA and CDR2 as FQGNSA. This chain's CDR3 is CAGSSVSGTGRRNTEAFF. CDR3 coding DNA: TGTGCCGGCAGCTCGGTCTCCGGGACAGGGCGGAGGAACACTGAAGCTTTCTTT. Variable domain in full (rest from reference TRBV7-2 and TRBJ1-1): GAGVSQSPSNKVTEKGKDVELRCDPISGHTALYWYRQSLGQGLEFLIYFQGNSAPDKSGLPSDRFSAERTGGSVSTLTIQRTQQEDSAVYLCAGSSVSGTGRRNTEAFFGQGTRLTVV.

The gene calls are TRBV20-1 and TRBJ1-6; 10 bases are a match to TRBD1. V was pared by 0 bases and J by 10 bases, with 6 bases of the junction left unmatched. The CDR3 covers 15 residues. In germline, CDR1 is DFQATT, CDR2 SNEGSKA (reference sequence). The CDR3 reads CSARDAGTGVSPLHF. In DNA form, the CDR3 reads TGCAGTGCTAGAGACGCCGGGACAGGGGTGTCACCCCTCCACTTT.

The V and J genes are TRBV27 and TRBJ1-1, with TRBD1 matching 7 bases. The CDR3 runs 17 residues. The junction had 13 bases not matched to a gene; V was cut back by 4 bases and J by 2 bases. Germline assignment: CDR1 MNHEY and CDR2 SMNVEV (reference sequence). CDR3: CASSSHLGTVGNTEAFF. CDR3 DNA sequence: TGTGCCAGCAGTTCACACCTTGGGACAGTTGGTAACACTGAAGCTTTCTTT.

This rearrangement joins TRBV2 to TRBJ2-7; no reliable D call. Trimming shortened V by 3 bases and J by 2 bases, and 8 bases separated the two germline ends. Germline V gene sequence: CDR1 SNHLY, CDR2 FYNNEI. CDR3 length equals 13 residues. CDR3 in DNA: TGTGCCAGCAGTGACGACTCCACCTACGAGCAGTACTTC. It specifies CASSDDSTYEQYF.